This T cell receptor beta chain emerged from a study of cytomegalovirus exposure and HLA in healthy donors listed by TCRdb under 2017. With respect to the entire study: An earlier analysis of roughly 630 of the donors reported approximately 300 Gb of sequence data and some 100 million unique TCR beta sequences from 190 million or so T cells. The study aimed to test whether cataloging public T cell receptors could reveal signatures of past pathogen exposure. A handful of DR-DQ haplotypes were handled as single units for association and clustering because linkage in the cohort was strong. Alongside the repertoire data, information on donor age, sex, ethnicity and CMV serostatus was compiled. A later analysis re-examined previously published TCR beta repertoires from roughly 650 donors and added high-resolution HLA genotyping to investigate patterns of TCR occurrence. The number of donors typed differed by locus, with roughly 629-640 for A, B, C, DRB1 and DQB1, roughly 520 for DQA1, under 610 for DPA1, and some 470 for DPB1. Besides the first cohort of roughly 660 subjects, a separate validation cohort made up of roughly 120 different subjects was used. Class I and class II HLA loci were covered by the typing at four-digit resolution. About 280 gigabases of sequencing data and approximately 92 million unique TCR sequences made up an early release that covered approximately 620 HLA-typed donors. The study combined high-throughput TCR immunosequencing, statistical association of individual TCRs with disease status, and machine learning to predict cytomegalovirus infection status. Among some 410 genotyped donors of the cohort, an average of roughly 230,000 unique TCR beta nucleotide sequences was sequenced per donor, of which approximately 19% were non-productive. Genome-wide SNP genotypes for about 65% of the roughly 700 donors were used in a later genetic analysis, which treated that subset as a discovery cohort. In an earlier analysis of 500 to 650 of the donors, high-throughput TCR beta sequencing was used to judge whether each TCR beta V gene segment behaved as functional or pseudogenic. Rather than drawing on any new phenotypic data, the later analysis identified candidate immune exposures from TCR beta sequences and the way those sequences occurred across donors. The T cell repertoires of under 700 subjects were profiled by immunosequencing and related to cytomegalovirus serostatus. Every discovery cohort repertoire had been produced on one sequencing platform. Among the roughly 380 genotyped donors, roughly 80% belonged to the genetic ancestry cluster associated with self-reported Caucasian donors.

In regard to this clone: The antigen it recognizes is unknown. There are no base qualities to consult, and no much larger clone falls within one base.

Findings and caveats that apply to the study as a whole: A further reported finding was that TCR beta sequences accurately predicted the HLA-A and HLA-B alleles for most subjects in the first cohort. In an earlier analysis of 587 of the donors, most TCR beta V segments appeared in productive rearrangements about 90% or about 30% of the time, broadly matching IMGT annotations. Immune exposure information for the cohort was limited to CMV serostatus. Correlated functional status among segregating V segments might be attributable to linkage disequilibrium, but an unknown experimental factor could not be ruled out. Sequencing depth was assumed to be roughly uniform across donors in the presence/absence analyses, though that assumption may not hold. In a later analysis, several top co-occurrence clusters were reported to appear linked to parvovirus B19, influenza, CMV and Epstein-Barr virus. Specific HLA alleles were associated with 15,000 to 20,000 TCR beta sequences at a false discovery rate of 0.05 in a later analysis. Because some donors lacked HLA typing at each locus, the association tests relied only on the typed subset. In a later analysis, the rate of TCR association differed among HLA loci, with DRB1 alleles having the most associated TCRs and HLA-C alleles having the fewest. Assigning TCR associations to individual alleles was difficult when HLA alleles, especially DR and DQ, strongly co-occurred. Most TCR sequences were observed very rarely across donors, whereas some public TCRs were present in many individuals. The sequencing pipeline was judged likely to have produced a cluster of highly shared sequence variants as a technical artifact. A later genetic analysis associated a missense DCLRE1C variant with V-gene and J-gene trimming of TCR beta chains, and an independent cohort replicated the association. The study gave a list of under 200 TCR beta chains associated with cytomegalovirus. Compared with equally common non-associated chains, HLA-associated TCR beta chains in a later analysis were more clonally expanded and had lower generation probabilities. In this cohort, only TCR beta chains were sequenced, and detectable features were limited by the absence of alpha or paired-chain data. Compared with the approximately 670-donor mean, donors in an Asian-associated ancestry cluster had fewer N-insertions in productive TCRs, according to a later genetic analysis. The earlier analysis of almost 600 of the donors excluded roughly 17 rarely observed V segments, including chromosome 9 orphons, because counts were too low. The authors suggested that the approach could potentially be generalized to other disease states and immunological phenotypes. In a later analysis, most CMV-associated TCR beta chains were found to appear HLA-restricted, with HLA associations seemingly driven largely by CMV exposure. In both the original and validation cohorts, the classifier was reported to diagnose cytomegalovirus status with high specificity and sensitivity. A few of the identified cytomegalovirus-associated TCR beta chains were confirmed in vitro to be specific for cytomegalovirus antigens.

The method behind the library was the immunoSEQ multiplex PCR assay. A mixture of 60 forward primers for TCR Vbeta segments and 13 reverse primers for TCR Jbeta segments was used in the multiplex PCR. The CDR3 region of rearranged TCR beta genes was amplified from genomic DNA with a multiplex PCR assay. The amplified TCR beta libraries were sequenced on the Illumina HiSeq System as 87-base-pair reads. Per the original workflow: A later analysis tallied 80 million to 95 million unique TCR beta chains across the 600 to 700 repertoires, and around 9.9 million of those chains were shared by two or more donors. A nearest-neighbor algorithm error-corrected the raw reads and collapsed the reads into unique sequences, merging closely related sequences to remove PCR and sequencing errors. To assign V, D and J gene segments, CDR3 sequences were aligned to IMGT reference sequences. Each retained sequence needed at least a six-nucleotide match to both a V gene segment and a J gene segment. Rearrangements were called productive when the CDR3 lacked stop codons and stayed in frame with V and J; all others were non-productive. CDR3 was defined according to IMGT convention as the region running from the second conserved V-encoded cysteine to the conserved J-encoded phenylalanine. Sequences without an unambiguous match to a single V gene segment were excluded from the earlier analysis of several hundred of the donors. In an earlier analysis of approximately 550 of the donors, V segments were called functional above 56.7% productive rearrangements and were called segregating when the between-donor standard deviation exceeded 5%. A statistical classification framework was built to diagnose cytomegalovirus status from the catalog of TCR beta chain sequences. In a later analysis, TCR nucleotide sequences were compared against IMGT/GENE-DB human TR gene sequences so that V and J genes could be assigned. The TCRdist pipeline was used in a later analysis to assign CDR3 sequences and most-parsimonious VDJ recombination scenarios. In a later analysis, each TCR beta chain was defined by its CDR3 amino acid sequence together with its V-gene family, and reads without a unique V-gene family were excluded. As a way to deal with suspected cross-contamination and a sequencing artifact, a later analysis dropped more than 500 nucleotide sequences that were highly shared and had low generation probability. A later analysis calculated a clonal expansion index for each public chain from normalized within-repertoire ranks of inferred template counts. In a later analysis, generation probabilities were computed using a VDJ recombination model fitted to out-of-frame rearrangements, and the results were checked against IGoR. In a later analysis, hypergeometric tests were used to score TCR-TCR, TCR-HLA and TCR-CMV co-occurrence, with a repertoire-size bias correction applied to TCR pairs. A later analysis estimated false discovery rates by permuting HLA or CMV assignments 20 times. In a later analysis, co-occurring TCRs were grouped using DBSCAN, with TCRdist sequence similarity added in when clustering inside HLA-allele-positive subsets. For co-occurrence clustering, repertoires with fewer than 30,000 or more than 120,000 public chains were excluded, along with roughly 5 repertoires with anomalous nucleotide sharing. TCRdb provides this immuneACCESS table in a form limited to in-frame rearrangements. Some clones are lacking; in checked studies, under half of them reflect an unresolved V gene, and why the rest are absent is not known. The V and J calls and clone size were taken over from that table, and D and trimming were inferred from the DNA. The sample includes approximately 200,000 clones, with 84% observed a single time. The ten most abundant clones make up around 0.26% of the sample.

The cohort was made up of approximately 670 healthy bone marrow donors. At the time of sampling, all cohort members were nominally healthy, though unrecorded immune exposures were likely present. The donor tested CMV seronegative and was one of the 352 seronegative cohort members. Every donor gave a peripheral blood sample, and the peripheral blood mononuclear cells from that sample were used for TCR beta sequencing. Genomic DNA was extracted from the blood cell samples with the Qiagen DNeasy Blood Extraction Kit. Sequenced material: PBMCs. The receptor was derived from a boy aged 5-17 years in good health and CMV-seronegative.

The sequence in DNA is TGTGCCAGCAGCCCTGGGACAGGGAACACTGAAGCTTTCTTT. The resulting protein is CASSPGTGNTEAFF. The chain uses TRBV5-6 and TRBJ1-1, and 8 bases in between align with TRBD1. From the cysteine up to the phenylalanine, the CDR3 has a length of 14 residues. Only the CDR3 portion is preserved as DNA: 42 bases, with reading frame beginning at the first base. The germline V gene supplies CDR1 SGHDT and CDR2 YYEEEE. Compared with germline, V lacks 4 bases and J lacks 1 base; bases without a gene match: 3.